One and the same sample provided the 17 T cell receptor beta chains below, sequenced in a study of cytomegalovirus exposure and HLA in healthy donors. Both 60 Vbeta primers and 13 Jbeta primers went into the PCR. Sequenced by immunoSEQ multiplex PCR; TCRdb stores in-frame clones only, minus some. This sample has 95,000 to 150,000 clones; over 15% occur once, and the top ten carry 2.5% to 3%. Material for sequencing was PBMCs. The receptors originated from a female donor in good health and CMV-seropositive.

V is TRBV9 and J is TRBJ2-1, with a possible D match to TRBD1 (5 bases). V gave up 3 bases and J gave up 7 bases, with 23 bases separating them. Germline CDR1 is SGDLS and CDR2 is YYNGEE. The CDR3 is 17 amino acids. The CDR3 sequence: CASSAEQGTPSWNEQFF. The CDR3 bases are TGTGCCAGCAGCGCCGAGCAGGGTACCCCATCCTGGAATGAGCAGTTCTTC.

This clone was counted a few times. The chain is built from TRBV6-5 and TRBJ2-7; TRBD1 agrees at 8 bases. The J segment lost 2 bases and the V segment lost 3 bases, leaving 3 bases of the junction unmatched. This CDR3 contains 14 residues. Germline V gene sequence: CDR1 MNHEY, CDR2 SVGAGI. CDR3 loop: CASSYRQGPYEQYF. In DNA form, the CDR3 reads TGTGCCAGCAGTTATAGACAGGGGCCCTACGAGCAGTACTTC.

This clone was counted a few times. The V and J genes are TRBV7-2 and TRBJ1-2, with TRBD1 identical over 12 bases. V lost 5 bases and J lost 4; bases outside the gene matches: 8. CDR1 SGHTA and CDR2 FQGNSA come from the germline V gene. The CDR3 is 16 residues long. The CDR3 DNA is TGTGCCAGCAGCCCGGGACAGGGGGCAAGAGGCTATGGCTACACCTTC. Translating it yields CASSPGQGARGYGYTF.

Of note for this clone: Other DNA sequences within the sample encode an identical CDR3. The chain links TRBV7-9 to TRBJ1-1; a weak D match, TRBD1 (5 bases). Germline V gene sequence: CDR1 SEHNR, CDR2 FQNEAQ (reference sequence). The CDR3 totals 14 residues. V was clipped by 1 base and J by 4 bases, with 10 bases between them. Here the CDR3 DNA reads TGTGCCAGCAGCTTAGTTCAGGGTGGCACTGAAGCTTTCTTT. It encodes CASSLVQGGTEAFF.

In this sample, this clone turned up a few times. The chain recombines TRBV4-3 with TRBJ2-1; D remains unclear. V dropped 0 bases and J dropped 6 bases, with 15 bases sitting between them. There are 16 residues in the CDR3. Germline V gene data show CDR1 as LGHNA and CDR2 as YSLEER. CDR3 nucleotides: TGCGCCAGCAGCCAAGATTATCGGCAGGATTCCAATGAGCAGTTCTTC. It yields the protein CASSQDYRQDSNEQFF.

The V call is TRBV9, the J call TRBJ1-5; a possible D gene is TRBD1 (6 bases). CDR1 is SGDLS, CDR2 YYNGEE, per germline. Between the trimmed V and J ends, which lost 4 bases and 4 bases, there was a span of 9 bases. The CDR3 consists of 13 residues. The CDR3 region is CASSPQGNQPQHF. The DNA of the CDR3 is TGTGCCAGCAGCCCACAGGGTAATCAGCCCCAGCATTTT.

The rearrangement uses TRBV27 and TRBJ2-7; the D gene is possibly TRBD2 (6 bases). This CDR3 has 14 residues. Germline assignment: CDR1 MNHEY and CDR2 SMNVEV (reference sequence). The ends were cut back, 5 bases at V and 3 bases at J, with 14 bases in the middle. CDR3 DNA sequence: TGTGCCAGCAGTCCCCCCGGGGGACGCTACGAGCAGTACTTC. Protein sequence: CASSPPGGRYEQYF.

The chain employs TRBV19 and TRBJ2-3; 7 nucleotides line up with TRBD1. J gave up 4 bases and V 3 bases, and 7 bases lay outside the gene matches. The CDR3 runs to 15 residues. Germline V gene data show CDR1 as LNHDA and CDR2 as SQIVND (reference sequence). DNA of the CDR3: TGTGCCAGTAGTATGCCAGGGGGAGCAGCAGATACGCAGTATTTT. Its protein product is CASSMPGGAADTQYF.

The V and J genes are TRBV19 and TRBJ1-5; perhaps TRBD1 as D (6 bases). Germline V CDR1 and CDR2: LNHDA, SQIVND (reference sequence). This CDR3 has 16 residues. With 0 bases removed from V and 6 bases from J, the gap between germline ends came to 15 bases. In nucleotides, the CDR3 is TGTGCCAGTAGTATAGATGGGGGGGGGCGCGGTCAGCCCCAGCATTTT. Residues: CASSIDGGGRGQPQHF. Together with reference TRBV19 and TRBJ1-5, the CDR3 gives the full variable domain: DGGITQSPKYLFRKEGQNVTLSCEQNLNHDAMYWYRQDPGQGLRLIYYSQIVNDFQKGDIAEGYSVSREKKESFPLTVTSAQKNPTAFYLCASSIDGGGRGQPQHFGDGTRLSIL.

This rearrangement joins TRBV6-5 to TRBJ2-1; weak D call: TRBD1 (5 bases). The V end was cut by 0 bases, the J end by 8 bases, with 11 bases between. The CDR3 is made up of 14 amino acids. The germline gives CDR1 MNHEY, CDR2 SVGAGI. CDR3 residues: CASSYSRQGHEQFF. The DNA of the CDR3 is TGTGCCAGCAGTTACTCGAGGCAGGGCCATGAGCAGTTCTTC.

This clone was detected a few times. V usage is TRBV6-1 and J usage is TRBJ2-7; the match to TRBD2 covers 11 bases. Germline loops: CDR1 MNHNS, CDR2 SASEGT. The CDR3 has 14 amino acids. V trimming: 5 bases; J trimming: 3 bases; junction bases outside the gene matches: 3. CDR3 protein: CASSLGLAVYEQYF. The CDR3 nucleotides are TGTGCCAGCAGTTTGGGACTAGCGGTCTACGAGCAGTACTTC.

This clone was seen a few times. The chain uses TRBV5-1 and TRBJ2-5; D call uncertain. V lost 0 bases to trimming and J lost 3 bases, with 12 bases between them. This CDR3 contains 15 residues. CDR1 is SGHRS, CDR2 YFSETQ, per germline. The CDR3 here is CASSLVGLMEETQYF. CDR3 DNA: TGCGCCAGCAGCTTGGTTGGGCTGATGGAAGAGACCCAGTACTTC. Using reference TRBV5-1 and TRBJ2-5 for the parts outside the CDR3, the full variable domain is KAGVTQTPRYLIKTRGQQVTLSCSPISGHRSVSWYQQTPGQGLQFLFEYFSETQRNKGNFPGRFSGRQFSNSRSEMNVSTLELGDSALYLCASSLVGLMEETQYFGPGTRLLVL.

This clone was seen a few times. The DNA for the CDR3 is TGTGCCAGCAGCTTAGCTCTCAGCCGGGGGGAAAGTAGCTACGAGCAGTACTTC. Protein: CASSLALSRGESSYEQYF. This chain joins TRBV7-2 and TRBJ2-7; 7 positions agree with TRBD2. The CDR3 has 18 amino acids. Germline V gene data show CDR1 as SGHTA and CDR2 as FQGNSA. With 0 bases clipped from V and 3 bases from J, the junction kept 14 bases outside the gene matches.

The V gene is TRBV2, the J gene TRBJ1-2; a weak D match, TRBD1 (6 bases). CDR3 length: 14 amino acids. V was clipped by 7 bases and J by 6 bases, with 18 bases between them. Germline V gives CDR1 SNHLY, CDR2 FYNNEI. The CDR3 DNA reads TGTGCCAGCAATACACGGGCAGGGGTGGATGGCTACACCTTC. Translation gives CASNTRAGVDGYTF.

The rearrangement uses TRBV25-1 and TRBJ2-7, with 7 bases lining up with TRBD1. The CDR3 consists of 13 residues. Trimming cost V 9 bases and J 3 bases; bases outside gene matches: 8. Germline values: CDR1 MGHDK, CDR2 SYGVNS. This chain's CDR3 is CASRHGTVYEQYF. The CDR3 region has the DNA TGTGCCAGTCGCCACGGGACAGTCTACGAGCAGTACTTC.

The chain employs TRBV30 and TRBJ1-6, with D perhaps matching TRBD1 (6 bases). CDR3 size: 13 residues. Per germline, CDR1 GTSNPN and CDR2 SVGIG (reference sequence). V was trimmed by 0 bases and J by 8 bases, leaving 8 bases between them. The CDR3 DNA reads TGTGCCTGGAGTGTGGGGGCATATTCACCCCTCCACTTT. Its protein product is CAWSVGAYSPLHF.

This chain connects TRBV7-8 to TRBJ2-7; D unresolved. Germline values: CDR1 SGHVS, CDR2 FQNEAQ. The CDR3 is made up of 13 amino acids. Trimming shortened V by 4 bases and J by 3 bases, and 10 bases separated the two germline ends. DNA of the CDR3: TGTGCCAGCAGCTCCAAGGCGGTCTACGAGCAGTACTTC. Translation: CASSSKAVYEQYF. Using reference TRBV7-8 and TRBJ2-7 for the parts outside the CDR3, the full variable domain is GAGVSQSPRYKVAKRGQDVALRCDPISGHVSLFWYQQALGQGPEFLTYFQNEAQLDKSGLPSDRFFAERPEGSVSTLKIQRTQQEDSAVYLCASSSKAVYEQYFGPGTRLTVT.